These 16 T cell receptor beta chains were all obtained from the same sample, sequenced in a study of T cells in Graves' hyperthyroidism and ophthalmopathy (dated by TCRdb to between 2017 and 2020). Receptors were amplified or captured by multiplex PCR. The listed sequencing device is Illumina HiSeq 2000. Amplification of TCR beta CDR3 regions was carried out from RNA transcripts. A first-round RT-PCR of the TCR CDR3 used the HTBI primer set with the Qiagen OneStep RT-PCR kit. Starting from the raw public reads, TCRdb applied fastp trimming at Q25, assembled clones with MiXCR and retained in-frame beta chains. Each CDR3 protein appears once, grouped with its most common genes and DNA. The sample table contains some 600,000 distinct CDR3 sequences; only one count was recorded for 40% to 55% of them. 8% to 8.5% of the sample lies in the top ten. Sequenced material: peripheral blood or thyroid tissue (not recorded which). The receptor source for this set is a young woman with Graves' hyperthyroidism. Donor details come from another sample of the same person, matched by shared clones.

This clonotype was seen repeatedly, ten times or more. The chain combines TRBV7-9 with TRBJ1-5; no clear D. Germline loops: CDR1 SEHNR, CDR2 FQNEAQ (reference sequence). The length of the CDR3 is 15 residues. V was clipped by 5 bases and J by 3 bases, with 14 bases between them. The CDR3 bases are TGTGCCAGCAGCCCACCGGGCAGCTACAATCAGCCCCAGCATTTT. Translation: CASSPPGSYNQPQHF.

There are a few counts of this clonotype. The CDR3 coding sequence is TGTGCCAGCAGTCCAGGGGGTAGATGGGATGAAAAACTGTTTTTT. This sequence encodes CASSPGGRWDEKLFF. The chain employs TRBV25-1 and TRBJ1-4; TRBD1 matches at 7 bases. CDR3 size: 15 residues. Losses at the gene ends were 5 bases for V and 6 bases for J; bases not matched to a gene: 9. Germline V gene data show CDR1 as MGHDK and CDR2 as SYGVNS. The full variable domain, in which reference TRBV25-1 and TRBJ1-4 provide the parts outside the CDR3, is EADIYQTPRYLVIGTGKKITLECSQTMGHDKMYWYQQDPGMELHLIHYSYGVNSTEKGDLSSESTVSRIRTEHFPLTLESARPSHTSQYLCASSPGGRWDEKLFFGSGTQLSVL.

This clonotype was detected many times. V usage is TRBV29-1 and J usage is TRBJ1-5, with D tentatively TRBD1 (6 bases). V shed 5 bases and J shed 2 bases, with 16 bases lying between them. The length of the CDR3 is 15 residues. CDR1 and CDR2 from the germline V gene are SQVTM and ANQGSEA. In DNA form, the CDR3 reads TGCAGCGTTAAAACGGGGGGGGGCGGCAATCAGCCCCAGCATTTT. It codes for CSVKTGGGGNQPQHF.

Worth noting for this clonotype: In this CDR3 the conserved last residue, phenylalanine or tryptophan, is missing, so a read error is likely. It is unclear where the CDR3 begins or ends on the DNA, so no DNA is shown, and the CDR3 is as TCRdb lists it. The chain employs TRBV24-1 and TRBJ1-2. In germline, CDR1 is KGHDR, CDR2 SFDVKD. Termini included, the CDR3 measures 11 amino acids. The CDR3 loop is CATSDTTALAG.

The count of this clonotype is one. The CDR3 loop is CASSSPGAVGDTQYF. The CDR3 nucleotides are TGTGCCAGCAGCTCCCCCGGAGCGGTGGGAGATACGCAGTATTTT. V gene TRBV11-2 combines with J gene TRBJ2-3; D is possibly TRBD2 (5 bases). The V gene lost 4 bases and the J gene lost 5 bases, with 16 bases spanning the gap. Germline V CDR1 and CDR2: SGHAT, FQNNGV. The CDR3 is made up of 15 amino acids. Filled out from reference TRBV11-2 and TRBJ2-3, the complete variable domain reads EAGVAQSPRYKIIEKRQSVAFWCNPISGHATLYWYQQILGQGPKLLIQFQNNGVVDDSQLPKDRFSAERLKGVDSTLKIQPAKLEDSAVYLCASSSPGAVGDTQYFGPGTRLTVL.

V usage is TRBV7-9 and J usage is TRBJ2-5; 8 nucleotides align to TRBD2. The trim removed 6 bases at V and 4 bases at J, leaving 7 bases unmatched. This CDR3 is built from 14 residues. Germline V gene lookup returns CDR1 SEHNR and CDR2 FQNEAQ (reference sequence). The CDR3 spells CASSTAGGRETQYF. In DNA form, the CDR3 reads TGTGCCAGCAGTACGGCGGGGGGTCGAGAGACCCAGTACTTC. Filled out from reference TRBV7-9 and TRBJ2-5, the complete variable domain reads DTGVSQNPRHKITKRGQNVTFRCDPISEHNRLYWYRQTLGQGPEFLTYFQNEAQLEKSRLLSDRFSAERPKGSFSTLEIQRTEQGDSAMYLCASSTAGGRETQYFGPGTRLLVL.

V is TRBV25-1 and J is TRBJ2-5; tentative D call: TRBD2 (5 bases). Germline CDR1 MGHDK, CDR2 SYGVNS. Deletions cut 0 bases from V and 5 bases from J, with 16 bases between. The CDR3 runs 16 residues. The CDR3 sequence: CASSEYLGVDGETQYF. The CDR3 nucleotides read TGTGCCAGCAGTGAATATTTGGGAGTGGACGGCGAGACCCAGTACTTC.

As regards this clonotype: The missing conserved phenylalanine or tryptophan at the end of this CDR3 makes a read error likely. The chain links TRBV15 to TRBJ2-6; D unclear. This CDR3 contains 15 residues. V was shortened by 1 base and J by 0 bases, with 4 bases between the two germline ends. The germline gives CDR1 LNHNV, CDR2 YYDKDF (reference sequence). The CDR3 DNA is TGTGCCACCAGCAGAGTCGACTCTGGGGCCAACGTCCTGACTCCA. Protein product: CATSRVDSGANVLTP.

As DNA, the CDR3 is TGTGCCACCAGTGCTAGGGGGACCGAGCAGTACTTC. Protein sequence: CATSARGTEQYF. The V call is TRBV24-1, the J call TRBJ2-7; tentatively, D is TRBD1 (6 bases). Trimming removed 5 bases from V and 6 bases from J, with 10 bases in between. Per the germline V gene, CDR1 is KGHDR and CDR2 is SFDVKD. CDR3 length: 12 amino acids.

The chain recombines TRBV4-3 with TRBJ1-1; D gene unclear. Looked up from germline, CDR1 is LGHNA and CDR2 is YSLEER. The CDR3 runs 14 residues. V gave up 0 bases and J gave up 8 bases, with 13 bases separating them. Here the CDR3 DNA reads TGCGCCAGCAGCCAAGATCCGTATGGGTTGGAAGCTTTCTTT. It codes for CASSQDPYGLEAFF.

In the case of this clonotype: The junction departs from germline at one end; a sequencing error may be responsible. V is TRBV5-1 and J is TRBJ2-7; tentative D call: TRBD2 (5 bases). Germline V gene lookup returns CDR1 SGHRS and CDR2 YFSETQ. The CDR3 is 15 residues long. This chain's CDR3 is CAGSSAVLIGDEQYF. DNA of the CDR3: TGCGCCGGCAGCTCAGCTGTCTTAATCGGGGACGAGCAGTACTTC. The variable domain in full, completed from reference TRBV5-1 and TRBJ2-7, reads KAGVTQTPRYLIKTRGQQVTLSCSPISGHRSVSWYQQTPGQGLQFLFEYFSETQRNKGNFPGRFSGRQFSNSRSEMNVSTLELGDSALYLCAGSSAVLIGDEQYFGPGTRLTVT.

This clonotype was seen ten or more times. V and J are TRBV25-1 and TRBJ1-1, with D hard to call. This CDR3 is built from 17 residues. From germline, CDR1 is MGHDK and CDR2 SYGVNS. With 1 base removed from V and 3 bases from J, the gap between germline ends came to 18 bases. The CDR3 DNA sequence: TGTGCCAGCAGTGAATCACCGCCCGGGTTTAAGGACACTGAAGCTTTCTTT. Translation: CASSESPPGFKDTEAFF.

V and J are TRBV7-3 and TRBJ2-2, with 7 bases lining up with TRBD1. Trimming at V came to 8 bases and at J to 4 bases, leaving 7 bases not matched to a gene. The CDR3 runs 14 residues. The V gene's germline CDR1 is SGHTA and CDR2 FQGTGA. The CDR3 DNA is TGTGCCAGCCAGAGGGGGCCCGTCACCGGGGAGCTGTTTTTT. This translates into CASQRGPVTGELFF.

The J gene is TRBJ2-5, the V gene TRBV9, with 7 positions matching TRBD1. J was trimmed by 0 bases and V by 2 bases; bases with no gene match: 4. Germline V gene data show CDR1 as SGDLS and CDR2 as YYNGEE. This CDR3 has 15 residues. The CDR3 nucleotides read TGTGCCAGCAGCGTTTTTACAGGGGACCAAGAGACCCAGTACTTC. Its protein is CASSVFTGDQETQYF.

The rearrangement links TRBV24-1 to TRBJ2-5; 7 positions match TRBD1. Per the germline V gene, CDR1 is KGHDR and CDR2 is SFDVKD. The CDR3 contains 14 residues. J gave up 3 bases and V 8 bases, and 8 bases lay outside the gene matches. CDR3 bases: TGTGCCACCACACAGGGGACAGAAAAAGAGACCCAGTACTTC. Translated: CATTQGTEKETQYF.

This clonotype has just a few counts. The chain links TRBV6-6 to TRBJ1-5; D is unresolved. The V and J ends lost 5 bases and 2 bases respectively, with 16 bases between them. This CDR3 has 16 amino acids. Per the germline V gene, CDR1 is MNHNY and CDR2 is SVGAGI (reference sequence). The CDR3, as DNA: TGTGCCAGCAGTGAATGGGTTGTGTTGGGCAATCAGCCCCAGCATTTT. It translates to CASSEWVVLGNQPQHF.